These 30 T cell receptor beta chains share one sample of origin, sequenced in a study of blood T cell repertoires in COVID-19. Profiled with immunoSEQ multiplex PCR; TCRdb holds only in-frame clones, not every one. The data show 150,000 to 200,000 clones, with around 80% seen just once and 15% to 20% held by the top ten. The source material was PBMCs or T cells enriched from blood (not recorded which). These receptors were collected from a woman between 70 and 85 years old in a cohort exposed to, infected with or recovered from COVID-19 (not recorded which).

The chain couples TRBV5-8 to TRBJ2-3, with D perhaps TRBD2 (6 bases). CDR1 SGHTS and CDR2 YDEGEE come from the germline V gene. This CDR3 comprises 15 residues. The V end lost 4 bases, the J end lost 4 bases, and 16 bases lay between the germline ends. DNA for the CDR3: TGTGCCAGCAGCCGTAGGAGGGTGACTTCAGATACGCAGTATTTT. This codes for CASSRRRVTSDTQYF.

The rearrangement joins TRBV10-3 to TRBJ1-2; 9 bases map to TRBD1. The CDR3 length is 14 residues. Germline CDR1 ENHRY, CDR2 SYGVKD. V was clipped by 5 bases and J by 5 bases; unmatched bases: 6. CDR3 in DNA: TGTGCCATCAGTCCCCAACAGGGGGCGTATGGCTACACCTTC. Encoded protein: CAISPQQGAYGYTF.

The J gene is TRBJ2-2, the V gene TRBV5-1, with D perhaps TRBD1 (6 bases). The CDR3 consists of 16 residues. The germline CDR1 and CDR2 sequences are SGHRS and YFSETQ. Trimming took 1 base from V and 5 from J, leaving 15 bases between them. The CDR3, as DNA: TGCGCCAGCAGCTTGTCACCGGGACATCAGACCGGGGAGCTGTTTTTT. The encoded protein is CASSLSPGHQTGELFF.

This CDR3 is CASMSGTENEKLFF. In nucleotides, the CDR3 is TGTGCCAGCATGTCCGGGACAGAAAATGAAAAACTGTTTTTT. This chain links TRBV28 with TRBJ1-4; TRBD1 agrees at 7 bases. The trim removed 7 bases at V and 5 bases at J, leaving 7 bases unmatched. From germline, CDR1 is MDHEN and CDR2 SYDVKM. This CDR3 region has 14 residues.

The chain recombines TRBV30 with TRBJ1-2, with TRBD1 identical over 7 bases. The germline V gene has CDR1 GTSNPN and CDR2 SVGIG (reference sequence). The CDR3 sequence is 14 residues long. The V gene end was trimmed by 3 bases and the J gene end by 4 bases; junction bases not matched to a gene: 8. CDR3 sequence: CAWSRFGTVYGYTF. DNA of the CDR3: TGTGCCTGGAGCCGGTTCGGGACAGTCTATGGCTACACCTTC.

The chain employs TRBV4-1 and TRBJ2-5; TRBD1 matches 9 bases. The V segment lost 0 bases and the J segment 5 bases; nucleotides outside the gene matches: 7. This CDR3 is 16 amino acids long. The V gene's germline CDR1 is MGHRA and CDR2 YSYEKL. This CDR3 is CASSQDTGDRVETQYF. CDR3 bases: TGCGCCAGCAGCCAAGATACAGGGGACAGGGTCGAGACCCAGTACTTC.

The chain uses TRBV9 and TRBJ2-5, with 14 bases fitting TRBD2. This CDR3 is 17 amino acids long. The J segment lost 3 bases and the V segment lost 4 bases, leaving 8 bases of the junction unmatched. Per the germline V gene, CDR1 is SGDLS and CDR2 is YYNGEE. The CDR3 nucleotides are TGTGCCAGCAGCCCTCATCCGGGACTAGCGGGAGAAGAGACCCAGTACTTC. This gives the protein CASSPHPGLAGEETQYF.

The chain links TRBV19 to TRBJ2-1; D call uncertain. From germline, CDR1 is LNHDA and CDR2 SQIVND (reference sequence). The CDR3 is 18 amino acids. Trimming stripped 3 bases from V and 0 bases from J, with 18 bases between. The CDR3 bases are TGTGCCAGTAGTATTTTACGGCGAGGCCGAAGCTCCTACAATGAGCAGTTCTTC. Translation: CASSILRRGRSSYNEQFF.

The chain uses TRBV4-1 and TRBJ1-2, with unresolved D. V was trimmed by 1 base and J by 8 bases, leaving 14 bases between them. CDR1 is MGHRA, CDR2 YSYEKL, per germline. The CDR3 sequence is 14 residues long. The CDR3 loop is CASSQAGIRGGYTF. The DNA for the CDR3 is TGCGCCAGCAGCCAAGCCGGAATTAGAGGGGGCTACACCTTC.

The chain links TRBV5-1 to TRBJ1-1; tentatively, D is TRBD1 (5 bases). V lost 0 bases and J lost 8, with 14 bases in between. Germline CDR1 and CDR2: SGHRS and YFSETQ. The CDR3 totals 14 residues. This CDR3 is CASSLDLRGREAFF. The CDR3, as DNA: TGCGCCAGCAGCTTGGACCTAAGGGGTCGCGAAGCTTTCTTT.

The chain couples TRBV11-3 to TRBJ2-6; the D gene is possibly TRBD1 (5 bases). Trimming pared 5 bases from V and 0 bases from J, leaving 23 bases between. CDR3 size: 20 residues. Germline assignment: CDR1 SGHNT and CDR2 YENEEA. This chain's CDR3 is CASSALTGQAKISGANVLTF. As DNA, the CDR3 is TGTGCCAGCAGCGCGCTTACAGGTCAAGCTAAAATCTCTGGGGCCAACGTCCTGACTTTC.

This clone was seen only a few times. The CDR3 region has the DNA TGTGCCAGCACCGCGGGAGCAATTACAAATTCACCCCTCCACTTT. Translating it yields CASTAGAITNSPLHF. This rearrangement joins TRBV9 to TRBJ1-6; D not certain. V was trimmed by 6 bases and J by 7 bases, leaving 17 bases between them. This CDR3 contains 15 residues. Germline V gene lookup returns CDR1 SGDLS and CDR2 YYNGEE.

The V and J genes are TRBV7-2 and TRBJ2-3, with D possibly being TRBD1 (5 bases). V lost 3 bases, J lost 3 bases, and 10 bases lay in between. Germline lookup yields CDR1 SGHTA and CDR2 FQGNSA. This CDR3 has 14 residues. The CDR3, as DNA: TGTGCCAGCAGCTTGGACACAGGAACAGATACGCAGTATTTT. This codes for CASSLDTGTDTQYF.

The chain combines TRBV5-1 with TRBJ2-1; 8 bases are shared with TRBD1. The CDR3 sequence is 15 residues long. With 2 bases clipped from V and 0 bases from J, the junction kept 1 base outside the gene matches. The germline gives CDR1 SGHRS, CDR2 YFSETQ. DNA of the CDR3: TGCGCCAGCAGCTTACAGGGGGTCTCCTACAATGAGCAGTTCTTC. Protein: CASSLQGVSYNEQFF.

This clone was observed a single time. The CDR3 here is CASSVVAEAFF. CDR3 nucleotides: TGTGCCAGCAGTGTGGTAGCTGAAGCTTTCTTT. This sequence joins TRBV2 and TRBJ1-1; D remains ambiguous. The V end was cut by 4 bases, the J end by 6 bases, with 6 bases between. This CDR3 has 11 residues. The germline V gene has CDR1 SNHLY and CDR2 FYNNEI.

This clone was seen once. The chain has TRBV2 and TRBJ2-1, with 8 bases identical to TRBD2. CDR3 length equals 16 residues. CDR1 and CDR2 from the germline V gene are SNHLY and FYNNEI. Trimming cost V 6 bases and J 6 bases; bases outside gene matches: 13. Written as DNA, the CDR3 is TGTGCCAGCAGGGCGCTCGGGACTAGAGGGAGCAATGAGCAGTTCTTC. It translates to CASRALGTRGSNEQFF. Supplemented by reference TRBV2 and TRBJ2-1, the full variable domain reads EPEVTQTPSHQVTQMGQEVILRCVPISNHLYFYWYRQILGQKVEFLVSFYNNEISEKSEIFDDQFSVERPDGSNFTLKIRSTKLEDSAMYFCASRALGTRGSNEQFFGPGTRLTVL.

The chain uses TRBV18 and TRBJ2-7, with 9 bases aligning to TRBD1. Germline V gives CDR1 KGHSH, CDR2 LQKENI. The CDR3 spans 16 residues. The trim removed 4 bases at V and 1 base at J, leaving 8 bases unmatched. CDR3 region: CASSLGMGQGSYEQYF. The CDR3 coding sequence is TGTGCCAGCTCACTTGGTATGGGACAGGGTTCCTACGAGCAGTACTTC.

This chain links TRBV4-1 with TRBJ2-1; 12 nucleotides match TRBD1. Looked up from germline, CDR1 is MGHRA and CDR2 is YSYEKL. Trimming at V came to 4 bases and at J to 10 bases, leaving 14 bases not matched to a gene. The CDR3 is 17 residues long. Here the CDR3 reads CASSRGTGGARGGEQFF. CDR3 nucleotides: TGCGCCAGCAGCCGAGGGACAGGGGGCGCCCGGGGGGGCGAGCAGTTCTTC.

This clone has a handful of counts. This chain connects TRBV12-2 to TRBJ2-2; the table names TRBD2, a call not compared with the DNA. TRBV12-2 constitutes a pseudogene. CDR3 length equals 18 residues. CDR3 loop: CASLTLRVAGGPSGELFF. CDR3 coding DNA: TGTGCAAGTCTCACCCTGCGGGTAGCGGGAGGGCCGAGCGGGGAGCTGTTTTTT.

The V and J genes are TRBV2 and TRBJ2-7; 7 bases match TRBD1. This CDR3 contains 14 residues. Germline lookup yields CDR1 SNHLY and CDR2 FYNNEI. The ends lost 4 bases at V and 2 bases at J; junction bases unmatched: 5. This chain's CDR3 is CASSGRGTAYEQYF. In DNA, the CDR3 is TGTGCCAGCAGTGGACGAGGGACAGCCTACGAGCAGTACTTC.

This chain uses TRBV4-1 with TRBJ2-6, with 8 bases that match TRBD1. With V trimmed by 0 bases and J by 1 base, 8 bases remained unmatched. The V gene's germline CDR1 is MGHRA and CDR2 YSYEKL. CDR3 length equals 19 residues. CDR3 loop: CASSQEAQGAGSGANVLTF. The CDR3, as DNA: TGCGCCAGCAGCCAAGAAGCTCAGGGGGCAGGGTCTGGGGCCAACGTCCTGACTTTC.

The V call is TRBV12-3 or TRBV12-4, the J call TRBJ2-7; 10 bases are shared with TRBD1. This CDR3 comprises 13 residues. V dropped 7 bases and J dropped 4; count of bases not matched to a gene: 4. CDR3 sequence: CASTGTGVYEQYF. The CDR3 DNA is TGTGCCAGCACTGGGACAGGGGTATACGAGCAGTACTTC.

This clone was counted once. The CDR3 reads CASSFFGLAGGSNEQFF. For the CDR3, the DNA is TGCGCCAGCAGCTTCTTCGGACTAGCGGGAGGGAGCAATGAGCAGTTCTTC. This chain joins TRBV5-1 and TRBJ2-1; 15 bases align to TRBD2. Looked up from germline, CDR1 is SGHRS and CDR2 is YFSETQ. This CDR3 comprises 17 residues. V lost 2 bases and J lost 6; bases outside the gene matches: 6.

This clone appeared once. The chain is built from TRBV5-4 and TRBJ2-1; TRBD1 is a possible D gene (6 bases). Trimming removed 4 bases at V and 2 bases at J, with 13 bases between. Per the germline V gene, CDR1 is SGHNT and CDR2 is YYREEE (reference sequence). This CDR3 region has 15 residues. The CDR3 sequence is CASSTGLTTYNEQFF. The CDR3 bases are TGTGCCAGCAGCACAGGGTTAACTACCTACAATGAGCAGTTCTTC.

This clone was picked up one time. The chain combines TRBV7-2 with TRBJ1-4; D may be TRBD1 (5 bases). The CDR3 is 11 residues long. The V gene lost 5 bases and the J gene lost 13 bases, with 11 bases spanning the gap. CDR1 and CDR2 from the germline V gene are SGHTA and FQGNSA. The CDR3 DNA sequence: TGTGCCAGCAGCAAAGACAGAGGACTGTTTTTT. Its translation is CASSKDRGLFF. Filled out from reference TRBV7-2 and TRBJ1-4, the complete variable domain reads GAGVSQSPSNKVTEKGKDVELRCDPISGHTALYWYRQSLGQGLEFLIYFQGNSAPDKSGLPSDRFSAERTGGSVSTLTIQRTQQEDSAVYLCASSKDRGLFFGSGTQLSVL.

This clone appeared many times. The V and J genes are TRBV7-2 and TRBJ2-6, with TRBD1 identical over 8 bases. J was trimmed by 4 bases and V by 1 base; bases with no gene match: 6. Germline CDR1 is SGHTA and CDR2 is FQGNSA. The CDR3 has 17 residues. Written as DNA, the CDR3 is TGTGCCAGCAGCTTAGTCGCAGGGGGCGCAGGGGCCAACGTCCTGACTTTC. Translating it yields CASSLVAGGAGANVLTF. The full variable domain, in which reference TRBV7-2 and TRBJ2-6 provide the parts outside the CDR3, is GAGVSQSPSNKVTEKGKDVELRCDPISGHTALYWYRQSLGQGLEFLIYFQGNSAPDKSGLPSDRFSAERTGGSVSTLTIQRTQQEDSAVYLCASSLVAGGAGANVLTFGAGSRLTVL.

V and J are TRBV28 and TRBJ1-1; no clear D gene. This CDR3 is 14 amino acids long. Germline values: CDR1 MDHEN, CDR2 SYDVKM. Between the trimmed V and J ends, which lost 5 bases and 4 bases, there was a span of 14 bases. CDR3 loop: CASSPGRGSTEAFF. The CDR3 coding sequence is TGTGCCAGCAGTCCTGGGCGGGGAAGCACTGAAGCTTTCTTT. Drawing the rest from reference TRBV28 and TRBJ1-1, the complete variable domain is DVKVTQSSRYLVKRTGEKVFLECVQDMDHENMFWYRQDPGLGLRLIYFSYDVKMKEKGDIPEGYSVSREKKERFSLILESASTNQTSMYLCASSPGRGSTEAFFGQGTRLTVV.

This clone occurred a few times. The V gene is TRBV11-2, the J gene TRBJ1-1; D unresolved. V was trimmed by 2 bases and J by 4 bases, leaving 17 bases between them. CDR1 is SGHAT, CDR2 FQNNGV, per germline. The CDR3 is 16 residues long. This CDR3 reads CASSLKGNHRGTEAFF. CDR3 DNA: TGTGCCAGCAGCTTAAAGGGCAACCACCGGGGCACTGAAGCTTTCTTT.

The gene calls are TRBV6-5 and TRBJ1-5; 10 nucleotides match TRBD1. Losses at the gene ends were 4 bases for V and 4 bases for J; bases not matched to a gene: 4. The CDR3 extends over 15 amino acids. Germline lookup yields CDR1 MNHEY and CDR2 SVGAGI. In DNA form, the CDR3 reads TGTGCCAGCAGTTCCGGGACAGGGGAGAATCAGCCCCAGCATTTT. Translated: CASSSGTGENQPQHF.

The chain employs TRBV7-3 and TRBJ1-2; 9 bases are shared with TRBD1. The CDR3 has 14 amino acids. V lost 4 bases to trimming and J lost 4 bases; unmatched junction nucleotides: 4. CDR1 is SGHTA and CDR2 is FQGTGA in the germline V gene. CDR3 in amino acids: CASSSPGQGYGYTF. In nucleotides, the CDR3 is TGTGCCAGCAGCTCCCCGGGACAGGGCTATGGCTACACCTTC.